Reported below is one T cell receptor beta chain. Its antigen is unidentified. The sample belongs to a study of T cell repertoires in cytomegalovirus infection. Study information: Matching HLA type, along with CMV infection, was indicated by public TCR beta signatures. General study findings and limits: The response measured ex vivo was dominated by TCR beta clonotypes (HLA-C-restricted and CMV-specific). Carriage of CMV together with the relevant HLA was identifiable through cumulative public TCR beta family frequency.

This CDR3 is built from 13 residues. V lost 7 bases, J lost 6 bases, and 15 bases lay in between. Germline V gene sequence: CDR1 LNHDA, CDR2 SQIVND (reference sequence). TCRdb ran MiXCR on the reads and lists one entry per CDR3 protein. The sample has 200,000 to 300,000 distinct CDR3 sequences; roughly an eighth are singletons. The genes are TRBV19 and TRBJ1-2, with unresolved D. This receptor was identified in a human donor in good health (CMV status not recorded). Some clones in this sample may be carry-over from other donors' samples. The sequenced sample was PBMCs. The CDR3 DNA sequence: TGTGCCAGTATAAACAGAAACATACATGGCTACACCTTC. This translates into CASINRNIHGYTF.